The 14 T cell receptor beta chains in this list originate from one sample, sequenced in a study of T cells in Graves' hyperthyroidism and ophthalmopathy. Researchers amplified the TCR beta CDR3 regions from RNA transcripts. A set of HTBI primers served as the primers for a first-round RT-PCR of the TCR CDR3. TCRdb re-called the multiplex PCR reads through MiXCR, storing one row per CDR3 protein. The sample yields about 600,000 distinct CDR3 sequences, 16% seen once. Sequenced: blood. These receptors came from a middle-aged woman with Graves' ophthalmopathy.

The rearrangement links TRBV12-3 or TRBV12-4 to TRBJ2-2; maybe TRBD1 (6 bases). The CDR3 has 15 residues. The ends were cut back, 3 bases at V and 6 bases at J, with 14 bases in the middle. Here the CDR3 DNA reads TGTGCCAGCAGTTTGTGGGCAGGGGTTTCCGGGGAGCTGTTTTTT. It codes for CASSLWAGVSGELFF.

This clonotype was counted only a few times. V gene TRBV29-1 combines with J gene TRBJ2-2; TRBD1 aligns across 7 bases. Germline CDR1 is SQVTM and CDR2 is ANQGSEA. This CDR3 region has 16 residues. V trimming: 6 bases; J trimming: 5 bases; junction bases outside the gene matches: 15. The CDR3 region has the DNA TGCAGCGTCGGGGACAGATGGCCTCAACGAACCGGGGAGCTGTTTTTT. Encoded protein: CSVGDRWPQRTGELFF.

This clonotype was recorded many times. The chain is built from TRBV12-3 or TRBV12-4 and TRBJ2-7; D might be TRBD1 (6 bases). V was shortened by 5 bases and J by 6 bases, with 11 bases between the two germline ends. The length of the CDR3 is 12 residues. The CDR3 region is CASSGTGREQYF. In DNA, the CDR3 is TGTGCCAGCAGTGGAACAGGGCGCGAGCAGTACTTC.

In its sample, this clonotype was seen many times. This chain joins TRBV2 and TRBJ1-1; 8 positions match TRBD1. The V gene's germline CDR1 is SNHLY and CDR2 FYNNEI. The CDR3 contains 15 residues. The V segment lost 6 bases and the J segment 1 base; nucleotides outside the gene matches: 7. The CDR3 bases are TGTGCCAGCAGGGACAGGGTTAGGGCGAACACTGAAGCTTTCTTT. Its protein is CASRDRVRANTEAFF.

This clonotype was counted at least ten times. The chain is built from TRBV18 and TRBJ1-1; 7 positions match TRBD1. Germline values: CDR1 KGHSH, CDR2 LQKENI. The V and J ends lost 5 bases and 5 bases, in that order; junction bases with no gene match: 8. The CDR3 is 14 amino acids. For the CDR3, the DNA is TGTGCCAGCTCAAAGGACAGGAGTGGAACTGAAGCTTTCTTT. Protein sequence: CASSKDRSGTEAFF.

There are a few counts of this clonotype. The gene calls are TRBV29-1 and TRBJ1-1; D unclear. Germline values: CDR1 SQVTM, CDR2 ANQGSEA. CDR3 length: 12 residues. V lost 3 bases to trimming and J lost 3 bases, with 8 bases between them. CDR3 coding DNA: TGCAGCGTTGAGGTGGCTTACACTGAAGCTTTCTTT. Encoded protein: CSVEVAYTEAFF.

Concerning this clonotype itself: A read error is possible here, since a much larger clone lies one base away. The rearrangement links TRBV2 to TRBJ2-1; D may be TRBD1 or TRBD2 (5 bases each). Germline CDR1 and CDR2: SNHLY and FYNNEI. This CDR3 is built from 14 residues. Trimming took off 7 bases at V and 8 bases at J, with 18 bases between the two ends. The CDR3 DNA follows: TGTGCCAGCAAGGGAGTGGGGCCGACCCATGAGCAGTTCTTC. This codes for CASKGVGPTHEQFF.

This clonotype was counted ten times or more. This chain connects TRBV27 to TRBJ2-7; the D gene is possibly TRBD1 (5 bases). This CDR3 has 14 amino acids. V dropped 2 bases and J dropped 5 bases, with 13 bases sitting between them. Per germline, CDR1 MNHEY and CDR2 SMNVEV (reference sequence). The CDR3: CASSLVPGINEQYF. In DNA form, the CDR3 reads TGTGCCAGCAGTTTAGTTCCAGGGATCAACGAGCAGTACTTC.

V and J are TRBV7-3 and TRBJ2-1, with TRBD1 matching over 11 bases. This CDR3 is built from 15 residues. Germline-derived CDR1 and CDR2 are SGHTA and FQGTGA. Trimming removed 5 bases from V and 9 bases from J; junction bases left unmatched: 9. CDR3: CASSRTGGAGSEQFF. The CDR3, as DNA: TGTGCCAGCAGCCGGACAGGGGGCGCCGGGAGTGAGCAGTTCTTC.

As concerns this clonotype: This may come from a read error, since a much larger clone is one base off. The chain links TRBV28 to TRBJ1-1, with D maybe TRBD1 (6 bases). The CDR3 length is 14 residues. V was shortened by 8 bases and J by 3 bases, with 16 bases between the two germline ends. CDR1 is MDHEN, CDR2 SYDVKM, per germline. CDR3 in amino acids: CASGPRGADTEAFF. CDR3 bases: TGTGCCAGCGGGCCACGGGGGGCAGACACTGAAGCTTTCTTT.

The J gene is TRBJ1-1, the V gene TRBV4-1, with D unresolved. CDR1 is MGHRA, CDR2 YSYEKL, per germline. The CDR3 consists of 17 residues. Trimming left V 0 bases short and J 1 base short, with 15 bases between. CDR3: CASSQDRASLGNTEAFF. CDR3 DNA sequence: TGCGCCAGCAGCCAAGATAGGGCATCCCTGGGGAACACTGAAGCTTTCTTT.

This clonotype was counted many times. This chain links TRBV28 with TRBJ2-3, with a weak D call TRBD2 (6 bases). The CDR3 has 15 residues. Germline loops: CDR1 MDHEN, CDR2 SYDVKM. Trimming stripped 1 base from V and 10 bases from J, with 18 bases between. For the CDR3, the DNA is TGTGCCAGCAGTTTATCGGGCGGGGCCGGTGGAGCGCAGTATTTT. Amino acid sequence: CASSLSGGAGGAQYF.

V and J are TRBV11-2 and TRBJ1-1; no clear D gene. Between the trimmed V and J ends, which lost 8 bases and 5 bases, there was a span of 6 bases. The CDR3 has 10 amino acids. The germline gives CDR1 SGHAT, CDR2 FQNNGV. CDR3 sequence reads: CASGWTEAFF. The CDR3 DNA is TGTGCCAGCGGTTGGACTGAAGCTTTCTTT. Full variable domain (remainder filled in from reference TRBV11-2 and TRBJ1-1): EAGVAQSPRYKIIEKRQSVAFWCNPISGHATLYWYQQILGQGPKLLIQFQNNGVVDDSQLPKDRFSAERLKGVDSTLKIQPAKLEDSAVYLCASGWTEAFFGQGTRLTVV.

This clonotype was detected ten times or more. Here the CDR3 DNA reads TGTGCCAGCAGCTCGGACACACAAGAGACCCAGTACTTC. Translating it yields CASSSDTQETQYF. The V call is TRBV11-2, the J call TRBJ2-5; TRBD1 might be the D (5 bases). The CDR3 has 13 amino acids. The V end lost 4 bases, the J end lost 2 bases, and 8 bases lay between the germline ends. The V gene's germline CDR1 is SGHAT and CDR2 FQNNGV.